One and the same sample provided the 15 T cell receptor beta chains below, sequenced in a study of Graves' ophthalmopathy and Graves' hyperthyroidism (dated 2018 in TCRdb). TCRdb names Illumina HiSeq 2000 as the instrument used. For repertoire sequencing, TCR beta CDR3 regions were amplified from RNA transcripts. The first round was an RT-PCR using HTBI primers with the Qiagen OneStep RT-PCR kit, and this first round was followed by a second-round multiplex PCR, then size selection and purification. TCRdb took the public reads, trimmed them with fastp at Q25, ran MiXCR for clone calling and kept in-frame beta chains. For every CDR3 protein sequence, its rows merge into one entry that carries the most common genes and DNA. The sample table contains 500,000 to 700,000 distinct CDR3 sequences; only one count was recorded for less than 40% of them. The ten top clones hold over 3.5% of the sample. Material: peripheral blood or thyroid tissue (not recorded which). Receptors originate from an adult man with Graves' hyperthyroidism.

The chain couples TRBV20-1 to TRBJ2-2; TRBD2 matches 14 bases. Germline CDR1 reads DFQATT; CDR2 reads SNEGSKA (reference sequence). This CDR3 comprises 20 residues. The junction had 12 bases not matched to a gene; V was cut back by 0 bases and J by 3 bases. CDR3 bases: TGCAGTGCTAGAGATCGTGGTGGGACTAGCGGGAGTCTCTACACCGGGGAGCTGTTTTTT. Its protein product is CSARDRGGTSGSLYTGELFF.

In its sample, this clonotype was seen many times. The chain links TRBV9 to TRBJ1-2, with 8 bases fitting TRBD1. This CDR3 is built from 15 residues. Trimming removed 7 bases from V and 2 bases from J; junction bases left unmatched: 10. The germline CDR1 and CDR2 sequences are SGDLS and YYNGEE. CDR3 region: CASDSRQGPNYGYTF. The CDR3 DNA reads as TGTGCCAGCGACAGCCGACAGGGGCCAAACTATGGCTACACCTTC.

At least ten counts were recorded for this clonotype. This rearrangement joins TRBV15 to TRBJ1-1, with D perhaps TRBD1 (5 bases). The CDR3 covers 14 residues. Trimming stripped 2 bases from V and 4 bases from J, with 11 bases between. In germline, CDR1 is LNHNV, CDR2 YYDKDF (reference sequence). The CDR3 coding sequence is TGTGCCACCAGCAGACAGGGTCGAGGCACTGAAGCTTTCTTT. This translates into CATSRQGRGTEAFF. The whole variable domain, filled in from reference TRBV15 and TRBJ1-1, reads DAMVIQNPRYQVTQFGKPVTLSCSQTLNHNVMYWYQQKSSQAPKLLFHYYDKDFNNEADTPDNFQSRRPNTSFCFLDIRSPGLGDTAMYLCATSRQGRGTEAFFGQGTRLTVV.

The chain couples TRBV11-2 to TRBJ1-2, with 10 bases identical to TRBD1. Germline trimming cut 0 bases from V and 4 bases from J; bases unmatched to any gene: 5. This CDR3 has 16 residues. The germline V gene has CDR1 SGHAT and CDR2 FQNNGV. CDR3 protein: CASSLDGTGDVYGYTF. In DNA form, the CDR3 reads TGTGCCAGCAGCTTAGACGGGACAGGGGACGTCTATGGCTACACCTTC.

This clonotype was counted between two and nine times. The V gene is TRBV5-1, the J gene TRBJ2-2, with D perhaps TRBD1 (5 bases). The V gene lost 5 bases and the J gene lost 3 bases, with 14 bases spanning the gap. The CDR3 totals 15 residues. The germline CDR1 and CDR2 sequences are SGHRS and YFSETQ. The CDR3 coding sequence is TGCGCCAGCAGAACAGGTTTCAGCGACACCGGGGAGCTGTTTTTT. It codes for CASRTGFSDTGELFF.

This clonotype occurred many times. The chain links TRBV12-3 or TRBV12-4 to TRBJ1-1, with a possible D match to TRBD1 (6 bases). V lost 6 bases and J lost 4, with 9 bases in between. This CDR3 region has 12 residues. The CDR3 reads CASREQGTEAFF. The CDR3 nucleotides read TGTGCCAGCAGAGAACAGGGCACTGAAGCTTTCTTT.

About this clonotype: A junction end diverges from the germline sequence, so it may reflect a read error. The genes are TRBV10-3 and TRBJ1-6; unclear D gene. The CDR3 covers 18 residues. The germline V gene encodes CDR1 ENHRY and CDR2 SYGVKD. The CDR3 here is CASSYSDTLSSYNSPLHF. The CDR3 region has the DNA TGTGCCAGCAGTTACTCTGACACCCTGAGCTCCTATAATTCACCCCTCCACTTT.

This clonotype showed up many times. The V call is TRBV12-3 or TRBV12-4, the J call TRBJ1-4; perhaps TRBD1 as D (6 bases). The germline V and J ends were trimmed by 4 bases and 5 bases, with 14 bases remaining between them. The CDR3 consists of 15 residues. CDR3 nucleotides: TGTGCCAGCAGTTCTACCGGGACACGGAATGAAAAACTGTTTTTT. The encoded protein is CASSSTGTRNEKLFF.

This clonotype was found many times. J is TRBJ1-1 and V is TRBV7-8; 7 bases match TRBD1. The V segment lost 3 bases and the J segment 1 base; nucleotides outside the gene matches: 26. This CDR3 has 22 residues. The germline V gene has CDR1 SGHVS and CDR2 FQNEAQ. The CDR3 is CASSFNAHSGGGSRSRNTEAFF. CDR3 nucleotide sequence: TGTGCCAGCAGCTTCAACGCGCATTCAGGGGGGGGGTCGCGTTCTCGGAACACTGAAGCTTTCTTT. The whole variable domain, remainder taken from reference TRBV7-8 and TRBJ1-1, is GAGVSQSPRYKVAKRGQDVALRCDPISGHVSLFWYQQALGQGPEFLTYFQNEAQLDKSGLPSDRFFAERPEGSVSTLKIQRTQQEDSAVYLCASSFNAHSGGGSRSRNTEAFFGQGTRLTVV.

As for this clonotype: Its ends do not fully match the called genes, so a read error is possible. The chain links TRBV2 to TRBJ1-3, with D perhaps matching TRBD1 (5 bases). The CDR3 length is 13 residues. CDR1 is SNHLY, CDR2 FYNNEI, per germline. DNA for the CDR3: TGTGCCGGCAGAGAAAGCCAGGGTGGCACCATATATTTT. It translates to CAGRESQGGTIYF.

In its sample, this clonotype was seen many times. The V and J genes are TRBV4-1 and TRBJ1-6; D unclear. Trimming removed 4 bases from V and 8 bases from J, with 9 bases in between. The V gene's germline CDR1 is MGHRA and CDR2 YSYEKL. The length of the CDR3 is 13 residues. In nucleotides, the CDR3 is TGCGCCAGCAGCCCCCGGAGGGATTCACCCCTCCACTTT. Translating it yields CASSPRRDSPLHF.

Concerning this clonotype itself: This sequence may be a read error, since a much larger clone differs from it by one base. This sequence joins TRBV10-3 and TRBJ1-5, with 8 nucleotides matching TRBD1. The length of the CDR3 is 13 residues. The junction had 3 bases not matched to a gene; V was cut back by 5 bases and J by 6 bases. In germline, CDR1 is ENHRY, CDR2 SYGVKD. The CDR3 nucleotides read TGTGCCATCAGTCGGGACAGGAGTCAGCCCCAGCATTTT. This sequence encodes CAISRDRSQPQHF.

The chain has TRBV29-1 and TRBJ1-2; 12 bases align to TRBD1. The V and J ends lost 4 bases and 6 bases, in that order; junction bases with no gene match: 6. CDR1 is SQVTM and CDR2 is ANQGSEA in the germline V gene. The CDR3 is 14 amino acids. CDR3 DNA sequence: TGCAGCGTTGTTTCGGGACAGGGGGCAGATGGCTACACCTTC. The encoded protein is CSVVSGQGADGYTF.

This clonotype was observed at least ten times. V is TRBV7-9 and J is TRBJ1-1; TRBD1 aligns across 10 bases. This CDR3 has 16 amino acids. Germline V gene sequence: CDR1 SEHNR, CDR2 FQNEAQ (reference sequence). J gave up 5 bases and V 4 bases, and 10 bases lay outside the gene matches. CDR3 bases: TGTGCCAGCAGCTATCGGCCCGGGACAGGGGTGACTGAAGCTTTCTTT. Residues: CASSYRPGTGVTEAFF.

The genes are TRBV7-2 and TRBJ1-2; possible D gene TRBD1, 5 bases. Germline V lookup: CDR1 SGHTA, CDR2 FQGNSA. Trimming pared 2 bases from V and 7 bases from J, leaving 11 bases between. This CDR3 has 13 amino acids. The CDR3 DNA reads TGTGCCAGCAGCTTATTCAGGGTCCGTGGCTACACCTTC. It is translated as CASSLFRVRGYTF.